One sample yielded the 15 T cell receptor beta chains listed below, sequenced in a study of blood T cell repertoires in COVID-19. Libraries were prepared by immunoSEQ multiplex PCR; TCRdb keeps only in-frame clonotypes and omits some of them. The sample contains a few hundred thousand clones, approximately 86% of which appear only once. The sample comprised peripheral blood. These receptor sequences come from a human donor with COVID-19, enrolled during active disease. The donor label of this sample is uncertain.

This clone was detected a few times. V gene TRBV5-6 combines with J gene TRBJ2-7, with 8 bases fitting TRBD2. This CDR3 is 14 amino acids long. J was trimmed by 6 bases and V by 4 bases; bases with no gene match: 9. Per the germline V gene, CDR1 is SGHDT and CDR2 is YYEEEE. The CDR3, as DNA: TGTGCCAGCAGCACGGGACTAGTATCTCGCGAGCAGTACTTC. Residues: CASSTGLVSREQYF.

This sequence joins TRBV12-3 or TRBV12-4 and TRBJ2-1; TRBD1 aligns across 12 bases. Trimming removed 8 bases from V and 13 bases from J; junction bases left unmatched: 9. This CDR3 is built from 13 residues. CDR3 bases: TGTGCCAGCGAAGTGGGACAGGGGGCAAAACAGTTCTTC. Encoded protein: CASEVGQGAKQFF.

The CDR3 is CASSLGPAISSYEQYF. Written as DNA, the CDR3 is TGTGCCAGCAGCTTAGGTCCAGCGATCAGCTCCTACGAGCAGTACTTC. This chain connects TRBV7-2 to TRBJ2-7, with unresolved D. Trimming pared 1 base from V and 0 bases from J, leaving 13 bases between. CDR1 is SGHTA, CDR2 FQGNSA, per germline. This CDR3 is 16 amino acids long.

This sequence joins TRBV5-8 and TRBJ1-6, with unresolved D. The CDR3 loop spans 15 amino acids. Trimming pared 1 base from V and 7 bases from J, leaving 12 bases between. In germline, CDR1 is SGHTS, CDR2 YDEGEE. The CDR3 here is CASSLRGFGNSPLHF. CDR3 nucleotide sequence: TGTGCCAGCAGCTTGAGAGGGTTCGGCAATTCACCCCTCCACTTT.

This rearrangement joins TRBV30 to TRBJ1-3; perhaps TRBD1 as D (6 bases). Germline CDR1 reads GTSNPN; CDR2 reads SVGIG (reference sequence). The CDR3 is made up of 14 amino acids. V was shortened by 4 bases and J by 8 bases, with 18 bases between the two germline ends. The CDR3 DNA follows: TGTGCCTGGACTAGGACCCCCGCAGGGGACACCATATATTTT. This sequence encodes CAWTRTPAGDTIYF.

V and J are TRBV5-1 and TRBJ1-2; 7 bases are shared with TRBD1. This CDR3 region has 13 residues. Trimming removed 4 bases from V and 8 bases from J; junction bases left unmatched: 8. Germline CDR1 reads SGHRS; CDR2 reads YFSETQ. The CDR3 region is CASSPDRPGGYTF. In DNA form, the CDR3 reads TGCGCCAGCAGCCCGGACAGGCCGGGGGGCTACACCTTC.

This clone was found once. The junction and the germline gene differ at one end; a read error may be behind it. CDR3 sequence reads: CASSKEGGRETQYF. In nucleotides, the CDR3 is TGCGCCAGCAGCAAAGAAGGGGGACGGGAGACCCAGTACTTC. The chain uses TRBV4-1 and TRBJ2-5, with D possibly matching TRBD1 (6 bases). CDR3 length equals 14 residues. The germline V gene has CDR1 MGHRA and CDR2 YSYEKL.

This clone was detected only a few times. V is TRBV19 and J is TRBJ2-5; D remains ambiguous. This CDR3 spans 12 amino acids. Trimming shortened V by 5 bases and J by 4 bases, and 8 bases separated the two germline ends. CDR1 is LNHDA and CDR2 is SQIVND in the germline V gene (reference sequence). CDR3 residues: CASSPLGETQYF. The CDR3 region has the DNA TGTGCCAGTAGTCCCCTAGGAGAGACCCAGTACTTC.

The chain links TRBV27 to TRBJ2-1; tentatively, D is TRBD1 (6 bases). Per germline, CDR1 MNHEY and CDR2 SMNVEV (reference sequence). V lost 7 bases and J 8 bases, leaving 18 bases between the germline ends. The CDR3 extends over 14 amino acids. CDR3 sequence: CASTSRGSFYEQFF. As DNA, the CDR3 is TGTGCCAGCACCTCGAGGGGGAGTTTCTATGAGCAGTTCTTC.

J is TRBJ2-7 and V is TRBV13, with no clear D. Deletions cut 3 bases from V and 2 bases from J, with 14 bases between. The V gene's germline CDR1 is PRHDT and CDR2 FYEKMQ (reference sequence). CDR3 length equals 15 residues. The CDR3 DNA reads TGTGCCAGCAGCTTCAGACTTTTTCCCCCCTACGAGCAGTACTTC. Translation: CASSFRLFPPYEQYF.

In the case of this clone: A junction end diverges from the germline sequence, so it may reflect a read error. The CDR3 DNA follows: TGTGCTAGCAGCTCCGGACTAGCGGGAACGTATGAGCAGTTCTTC. Translation gives CASSSGLAGTYEQFF. The V gene is TRBV7-7, the J gene TRBJ2-1; 12 positions agree with TRBD2. From germline, CDR1 is SSHAT and CDR2 FNYEAQ (reference sequence). This CDR3 has 15 residues.

The J gene is TRBJ2-7, the V gene TRBV7-2; 7 bases agree with TRBD2. CDR1 is SGHTA and CDR2 is FQGNSA in the germline V gene. The CDR3 totals 14 residues. V gave up 8 bases and J gave up 4 bases; unmatched junction bases: 11. CDR3: CASALLALGYEQYF. CDR3 coding DNA: TGTGCCAGCGCCTTACTAGCGCTAGGGTACGAGCAGTACTTC.

The chain carries TRBV15 and TRBJ2-5; TRBD2 aligns across 9 bases. The germline CDR1 and CDR2 sequences are LNHNV and YYDKDF (reference sequence). V dropped 5 bases and J dropped 5; count of bases not matched to a gene: 6. The CDR3 has 14 residues. In DNA, the CDR3 is TGTGCCACCAGCCCGGGACTAGCAATTGAGACCCAGTACTTC. Residues: CATSPGLAIETQYF.

V is TRBV9 and J is TRBJ1-1, with TRBD1 as a possible D gene (5 bases). CDR1 SGDLS and CDR2 YYNGEE come from the germline V gene. V lost 0 bases to trimming and J lost 5 bases, with 14 bases between them. The CDR3 has 15 amino acids. The CDR3 DNA follows: TGTGCCAGCAGCGTAGGGGAGGGGCCGCTAACTGAAGCTTTCTTT. This encodes CASSVGEGPLTEAFF.

A note on this clone: A junction end diverges from the germline sequence, so it may reflect a read error. The CDR3 is CASSPNAGTPWDEQFF. The CDR3 DNA reads TGTGCTAGCAGTCCTAATGCCGGGACACCCTGGGATGAGCAGTTCTTC. This sequence joins TRBV7-7 and TRBJ2-1; a weak D match, TRBD1 (6 bases). This CDR3 has 16 amino acids. Germline CDR1 SSHAT, CDR2 FNYEAQ (reference sequence).